What follows is one TCR beta chain and its context. This clone was seen once. There is no known antigen for this receptor. No much larger clonotype is one base removed from it; base qualities were not supplied. The CDR3 regions of human TCRbeta chains were subjected to immunosequencing. The published analysis was carried out like this. TCRs in the repertoires were compared against a reference library of SARS-CoV-2-specific TCRs that had been generated with the MIRA antigen-specificity platform. Breadth was defined as the fraction of unique TCRs that were SARS-CoV-2-associated. Depth was defined as the fraction of total T cells that were SARS-CoV-2-associated. Using the MIRA data, each spike-specific TCR was assigned both to the spike region to which the TCR was reactive and to a CD4 or CD8 class. Log10-transformed breadth and depth values were compared by one-way ANOVA with Sidak's multiple comparisons tests. Held by TCRdb, this immuneACCESS table contains in-frame sequences only and omits some clones. Under half of the omission traces to an unresolved V gene where checked; the cause of the rest is unknown. The V and J calls and the clone size are those of that table, but D and trimming were determined from the DNA. The table for this sample lists approximately 110,000 clones; approximately 88% of them were counted only once. Under 6.5% of the sample goes to the ten largest clones.

The sample's time point, from its label and the paper: baseline before first vaccination. Vaccinee samples came from UK trials COV001 and COV002, including a single-blind randomized controlled phase 2/3 trial of AZD1222 (ChAdOx1 nCoV-19) in healthy adults. For TCRbeta chain sequencing, PBMC samples from trial participants were taken at day 0 and at day 28 after the second dose. The data were obtained in a study of T cell responses to AZD1222 COVID-19 vaccine (TCRdb year 2021). About the study as a whole: AZD1222 recipients with second doses at about 4 weeks or about 12 weeks were pooled, because spike-specific TCR depth and breadth did not differ between schedules. A total of 230 to 250 trial participants underwent TCR sequencing, of whom some 200 had received two doses of AZD1222 and some 26 had received two doses of the MenACWY control vaccine. Trial participants were enrolled by age into 18-55, 56-69 and 70-plus year subgroups, with about 150, 28 and 57 TCR-sequenced participants respectively.

For CDR1 and CDR2, the germline V gene (reference sequence) lists LNHNV and YYDKDF. Measured from the cysteine to the phenylalanine, the CDR3 is 15 residues long. The DNA shown is the 45-base CDR3, in frame from base 1. V loses 1 base, J loses 2 bases, and the germline ends lie 11 bases apart. Broad study findings and their caveats: Reportedly, almost half of the unique spike-specific TCRs recognized epitopes lying outside the regions that are mutated in the B.1.351 and B.1.1.7 variants. In the small 56-69-year group, the increase in depth fell short of significance, most likely because of low power. Because no day 14 peak-response samples were available, repertoires were characterized only after the peak T cell response. A significant rise in spike-specific TCR breadth and depth was observed after two AZD1222 doses relative to day 0 and relative to MenACWY recipients. Most participants were white British and females outnumbered males, and the authors suggested that clonal diversity may have been underestimated. Only five to seven AZD1222 recipients were SARS-CoV-2 seropositive at baseline, limiting conclusions about previously exposed vaccinees. CD4 TCRs associated with the vaccine covered the entire spike protein, and the dominant responses were in regions 160-218 and 743-854.

The TCR comes from an adult in good health. This receptor chain uses TRBV15 and TRBJ2-5; the D segment could be TRBD1, given 6 matching bases. The sample here was peripheral blood, taken on day 0 of AZD1222 vaccination. The CDR3 here reads CATSRGQEKQETQYF. Here is the DNA: TGTGCCACCAGCAGAGGACAGGAGAAACAAGAGACCCAGTACTTC. The reference TRBV15 and TRBJ2-5 proteins fill in what lies around the CDR3, so the full variable domain reads DAMVIQNPRYQVTQFGKPVTLSCSQTLNHNVMYWYQQKSSQAPKLLFHYYDKDFNNEADTPDNFQSRRPNTSFCFLDIRSPGLGDTAMYLCATSRGQEKQETQYFGPGTRLLVL.